The 3 T cell receptor beta chains below all came from one sample that was sequenced in a study of blood T cell repertoires in COVID-19. Here immunoSEQ multiplex PCR was the method, and the copy in TCRdb shows in-frame clones only, minus some. Of approximately 290,000 clones listed, under 90% are singletons. Specimen: peripheral blood. The receptor source for this set is a woman in her twenties or thirties with COVID-19, enrolled during active disease.

V gene TRBV5-1 combines with J gene TRBJ2-3, with TRBD2 identical over 8 bases. The junction had 2 bases not matched to a gene; V was cut back by 4 bases and J by 4 bases. Per germline, CDR1 SGHRS and CDR2 YFSETQ. This CDR3 spans 13 amino acids. The CDR3 DNA reads TGCGCCAGCAGCCCGGGAGGGTCAGATACGCAGTATTTT. Protein: CASSPGGSDTQYF. The variable domain in full, completed from reference TRBV5-1 and TRBJ2-3, reads KAGVTQTPRYLIKTRGQQVTLSCSPISGHRSVSWYQQTPGQGLQFLFEYFSETQRNKGNFPGRFSGRQFSNSRSEMNVSTLELGDSALYLCASSPGGSDTQYFGPGTRLTVL.

The CDR3 coding sequence is TGCGCCAGCAGGCATACAGGGGTATCTAACTATGGCTACACCTTC. It yields the protein CASRHTGVSNYGYTF. The chain has TRBV4-1 and TRBJ1-2, with TRBD1 identical over 7 bases. Germline assignment: CDR1 MGHRA and CDR2 YSYEKL. The CDR3 covers 15 residues. The V segment lost 6 bases and the J segment 0 bases; nucleotides outside the gene matches: 7.

This clone showed up just once. The chain employs TRBV6-5 and TRBJ1-2; 7 bases line up with TRBD1. This CDR3 contains 13 residues. From germline, CDR1 is MNHEY and CDR2 SVGAGI. The J segment lost 0 bases and the V segment lost 5 bases, leaving 0 bases of the junction unmatched. CDR3 residues: CASSTGANYGYTF. Here the CDR3 DNA reads TGTGCCAGCAGTACAGGGGCTAACTATGGCTACACCTTC.